Sequencing of this TCR beta chain was carried out in a study of blood T cell repertoires in COVID-19. In the study overall: Sites in the United States, Italy and Spain provided acute and convalescent COVID-19 samples. In each case, the material was cDNA or gDNA derived from T cells, B-cell-depleted T cells, or PBMCs.

The length of the CDR3 is 13 residues. The V end was cut by 10 bases, the J end by 2 bases, with 11 bases between. Germline values: CDR1 ENHRY, CDR2 SYGVKD. In the authors' methods: Estimation of nucleated cell counts relied on the amplification of reference gene primers. This table comes from immunoSEQ multiplex PCR, and its TCRdb copy is limited to in-frame clones, with some not included. Clonal size and the V and J genes are those of that table, whereas D and trimming came from the DNA. The sample holds 150,000 to 200,000 clones, approximately 91% seen once. The TCR comes from a man in his fifties or sixties with acute or convalescent COVID-19. The sequencing sample was made of peripheral blood. This chain joins TRBV10-3 and TRBJ1-4; maybe TRBD1 (5 bases). The CDR3 loop reads CATNGGTNEKLFF. The CDR3 DNA follows: TGTGCCACGAACGGGGGGACTAATGAAAAACTGTTTTTT.